This T cell receptor beta chain was captured by sequencing in a study of cytomegalovirus exposure and HLA in healthy donors. Study-wide findings and caveats: Confirmation in vitro established that three CMV-associated chains were specific for CMV antigens.

With regard to this clone: Its antigen is currently unknown.

From germline, CDR1 is SQVTM and CDR2 ANQGSEA. V shed 0 bases and J shed 0 bases, with 6 bases lying between them. This CDR3 region has 13 residues. The study ran its PCR with 60 Vbeta and 13 Jbeta primers. Repertoires were generated with immunoSEQ multiplex PCR, while TCRdb's copy carries only in-frame clones and drops some. The sample records some 100,000 clones, approximately 71% being singletons. The source is a woman in her late teens or twenties in good health and CMV-seropositive. This chain connects TRBV29-1 to TRBJ2-7; no firm D call. The sample comprised PBMCs. The CDR3 DNA reads as TGCAGCGTTGAAGACTCTAGCTCCTACGAGCAGTACTTC. This encodes CSVEDSSSYEQYF.